The present TCR beta chain was sequenced within a study of persistence of HIV-infected CD4 T cells. Overlapping HIV-1 Gag 15-mer peptides at approximately 0.96 ug per peptide per mL were used. Responding CD4+ T cells were sorted by upregulation of both CD40 ligand and CD69. Before stimulation, PBMCs underwent CD8+ T cell depletion. Anti-CD28/CD49d costimulation, CD40-blocking antibody and enfuvirtide were given to CD8-depleted PBMCs for about 17 hours. Study-wide points: The rare CMV-responding cells with HIV-1 proviruses were not separately TCR-sequenced.

The libraries were made with immunoSEQ version 4 in survey mode. The protocol was immunoSEQ multiplex PCR, while the TCRdb copy is restricted to in-frame clones and leaves out a portion. Of under 35,000 clones listed, approximately 70% are singletons. Germline CDR1 and CDR2: GTSNPN and SVGIG (reference sequence). This CDR3 comprises 14 residues. V was cut by 0 bases and J by 4 bases, with 9 bases left in between. The table lists this clone with a count of one. Antigen unknown. The rearrangement joins TRBV30 to TRBJ2-2; D is unresolved. The sequence was collected from an adult man with HIV who was CMV-seropositive. The starting material was CD4+ T cells sorted from PBMCs after roughly 17-hour stimulation, obtained from a patient who received antiretroviral therapy. The CDR3 is CAWSVGGFTGELFF. The CDR3 DNA is TGTGCCTGGAGTGTAGGCGGATTCACCGGGGAGCTGTTTTTT.